This T cell receptor beta chain originates from a study of T-cell reconstitution after alpha-beta-depleted transplantation in children. Using unique molecular identifiers, the investigators prepared the TCRbeta library. In TCRdb, the PCR reads were re-called with MiXCR into one record per CDR3 protein. The table records about 32,000 distinct CDR3 sequences, 5% to 7.5% of them present only once. Findings and limits, study-wide: Approximately two months post-transplant, alpha-beta T cells reportedly originated from several hundred expanded graft clones. Newly generated T cells supplied most T-cell counts and diversity one year post-transplant. There were some patients whose high TCRbeta diversity at day 60 came from surviving recipient T cells and thymic progenitors.

In its sample, this clonotype was seen many times. Its antigen is still unknown. The receptor's source is a child less than two years old who had a stem cell transplant for acute myeloid leukemia, so the T cells may come from the graft donor. This specimen consisted of peripheral blood, obtained 60 days after TCRalphabeta/CD19-depleted stem cell transplant.

The CDR3: CASSVKGLYYYEQYF. The DNA for the CDR3 is TGTGCCAGCAGCGTTAAGGGACTGTACTACTACGAGCAGTACTTC. V and J are TRBV9 and TRBJ2-7, with a tentative D call TRBD2 (6 bases). CDR1 and CDR2 (germline): SGDLS, YYNGEE. V gave up 2 bases and J gave up 3 bases, with 15 bases separating them. The CDR3 runs to 15 residues.